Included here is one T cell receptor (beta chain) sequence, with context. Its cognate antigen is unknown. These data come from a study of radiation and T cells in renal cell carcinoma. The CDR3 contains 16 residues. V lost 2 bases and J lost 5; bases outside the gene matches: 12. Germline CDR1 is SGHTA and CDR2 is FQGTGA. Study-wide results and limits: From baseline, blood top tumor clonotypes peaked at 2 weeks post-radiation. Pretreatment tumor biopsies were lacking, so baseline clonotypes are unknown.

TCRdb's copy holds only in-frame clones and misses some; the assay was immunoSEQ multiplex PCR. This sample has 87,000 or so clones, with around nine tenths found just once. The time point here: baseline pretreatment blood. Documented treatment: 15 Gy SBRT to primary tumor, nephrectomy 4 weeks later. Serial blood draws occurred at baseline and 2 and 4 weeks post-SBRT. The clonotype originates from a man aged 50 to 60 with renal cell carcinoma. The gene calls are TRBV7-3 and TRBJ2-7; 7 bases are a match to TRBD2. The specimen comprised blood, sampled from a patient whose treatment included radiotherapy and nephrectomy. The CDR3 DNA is TGTGCCAGCAGCTTATTGGGGGGACTACCGGAAAACGAGCAGTACTTC. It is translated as CASSLLGGLPENEQYF.